The next 27 T cell receptor beta chains were all read from a single sample in a study of shared clonotypes between healthy human individuals. The assay was immunoSEQ multiplex PCR, and TCRdb's table has in-frame clones only and misses some. The data show 1.5 million to 2.5 million clones, about 94% seen once. CD8 cells classed as naive were CD45RO-negative and positively selected for CCR7, excluding terminally differentiated effector memory CD45RA+ cells. Sample: naive CD8+ T cells sorted from blood. The receptors were gathered from a man aged 18 to 30 in good health.

This chain connects TRBV4-2 to TRBJ2-5; 10 bases fit TRBD2. Germline V CDR1 and CDR2: LGHNA, YNFKEQ. Trimming cost V 0 bases and J 5 bases; bases outside gene matches: 6. The CDR3 covers 16 residues. The CDR3 nucleotides are TGTGCCAGCAGCCAAGAAAGCGGGGGGGTGTGGGAGACCCAGTACTTC. This translates into CASSQESGGVWETQYF.

The chain couples TRBV28 to TRBJ1-1; 11 positions agree with TRBD1. This CDR3 spans 15 amino acids. The germline gives CDR1 MDHEN, CDR2 SYDVKM. J gave up 2 bases and V 7 bases, and 6 bases lay outside the gene matches. The CDR3 loop is CASTLGQGENTEAFF. DNA of the CDR3: TGTGCCAGCACGTTGGGACAGGGGGAAAACACTGAAGCTTTCTTT.

The genes are TRBV2 and TRBJ2-7; D is possibly TRBD2 (6 bases). This CDR3 has 13 amino acids. Germline lookup yields CDR1 SNHLY and CDR2 FYNNEI. V lost 5 bases and J 2 bases, leaving 10 bases between the germline ends. This CDR3 is CASSYGLTYEQYF. Here the CDR3 DNA reads TGTGCCAGCAGTTATGGACTAACCTACGAGCAGTACTTC.

The V gene is TRBV5-6, the J gene TRBJ1-2, with D uncertain. Trimming pared 0 bases from V and 4 bases from J, leaving 10 bases between. The CDR3 extends over 14 amino acids. CDR1 and CDR2 from the germline V gene are SGHDT and YYEEEE. This CDR3 is CASSLDTNFYGYTF. CDR3 nucleotide sequence: TGTGCCAGCAGCTTGGACACTAACTTCTATGGCTACACCTTC. The variable domain in full, with the rest retrieved from reference TRBV5-6 and TRBJ1-2, is DAGVTQSPTHLIKTRGQQVTLRCSPKSGHDTVSWYQQALGQGPQFIFQYYEEEERQRGNFPDRFSGHQFPNYSSELNVNALLLGDSALYLCASSLDTNFYGYTFGSGTRLTVV.

The chain couples TRBV19 to TRBJ2-5; 10 bases line up with TRBD1. In germline, CDR1 is LNHDA, CDR2 SQIVND (reference sequence). V gave up 3 bases and J gave up 4 bases; unmatched junction bases: 5. This CDR3 has 15 residues. The CDR3 loop is CASSIGTGAGETQYF. Written as DNA, the CDR3 is TGTGCCAGTAGTATTGGGACAGGGGCCGGAGAGACCCAGTACTTC.

This chain uses TRBV7-6 with TRBJ2-7; 10 positions match TRBD2. V dropped 2 bases and J dropped 4; count of bases not matched to a gene: 8. Looked up from germline, CDR1 is SGHVS and CDR2 is FNYEAQ. The CDR3 is 16 residues long. The CDR3 nucleotides are TGTGCCAGCAGCTTATTTGGGACTAGCGCATCATACGAGCAGTACTTC. Its protein product is CASSLFGTSASYEQYF.

V usage is TRBV4-1 and J usage is TRBJ1-6, with TRBD1 matching 7 bases. The CDR3 has 16 amino acids. The V gene's germline CDR1 is MGHRA and CDR2 YSYEKL. Unmatched junction bases numbered 17, after V lost 3 bases and J lost 15 bases. The CDR3 nucleotides are TGCGCCAGCAGCCAGGGGCAGGGGGGTCCTTACGGACACCTCCACTTT. The encoded protein is CASSQGQGGPYGHLHF.

V is TRBV7-8 and J is TRBJ2-1; 11 bases align to TRBD2. This CDR3 region has 16 residues. Germline lookup yields CDR1 SGHVS and CDR2 FQNEAQ. V lost 5 bases, J lost 3 bases, and 6 bases stayed unmatched. The CDR3 bases are TGTGCCAGCAGCCGTTCCGGGACTAGCGGCTACAATGAGCAGTTCTTC. This codes for CASSRSGTSGYNEQFF.

This clone was detected only once. V gene TRBV7-2 combines with J gene TRBJ2-7; no clear D. The CDR3 runs 18 residues. The germline gives CDR1 SGHTA, CDR2 FQGNSA. Trimming left V 1 base short and J 3 bases short, with 22 bases between. The DNA of the CDR3 is TGTGCCAGCAGCTTAGGACTTCATCCTATAGTTTCCCACTACGAGCAGTACTTC. Its translation is CASSLGLHPIVSHYEQYF.

V is TRBV28 and J is TRBJ1-1; no clear D gene. From germline, CDR1 is MDHEN and CDR2 SYDVKM. The CDR3 contains 15 residues. V lost 7 bases, J lost 1 base, and 16 bases lay in between. The CDR3 reads CASTFPAEGNTEAFF. CDR3 nucleotide sequence: TGTGCCAGCACCTTTCCGGCAGAGGGGAACACTGAAGCTTTCTTT.

The chain uses TRBV4-1 and TRBJ2-7; TRBD1 might be the D (5 bases). V was trimmed by 0 bases and J by 0 bases, leaving 18 bases between them. The germline V gene has CDR1 MGHRA and CDR2 YSYEKL. CDR3 size: 18 residues. Here the CDR3 DNA reads TGCGCCAGCAGCCAAGATTTGGGTGCCAGGGCCGACTCCTACGAGCAGTACTTC. It is translated as CASSQDLGARADSYEQYF.

The V gene is TRBV4-1, the J gene TRBJ2-2; D unclear. The germline CDR1 and CDR2 sequences are MGHRA and YSYEKL. The CDR3 totals 13 residues. Trimming pared 0 bases from V and 5 bases from J, leaving 4 bases between. CDR3 region: CASSQDETGELFF. CDR3 DNA sequence: TGCGCCAGCAGCCAAGACGAGACCGGGGAGCTGTTTTTT.

The chain links TRBV9 to TRBJ2-7; TRBD2 matches 10 bases. The CDR3 length is 15 residues. Germline V gene lookup returns CDR1 SGDLS and CDR2 YYNGEE. The J segment lost 3 bases and the V segment lost 5 bases, leaving 8 bases of the junction unmatched. The CDR3 DNA follows: TGTGCCAGCAGTGTTACTAGCGGGATTGGCTACGAGCAGTACTTC. This sequence encodes CASSVTSGIGYEQYF.

The rearrangement links TRBV6-1 to TRBJ2-2, with 10 bases matching TRBD2. Germline CDR1 MNHNS, CDR2 SASEGT. The CDR3 sequence is 16 residues long. The ends lost 3 bases at V and 7 bases at J; junction bases unmatched: 8. The CDR3 sequence: CASSESGGAKNGELFF. The CDR3 DNA reads as TGTGCCAGCAGTGAGAGCGGGGGGGCCAAAAACGGGGAGCTGTTTTTT.

The chain joins TRBV7-9 to TRBJ1-1, with TRBD1 matching over 7 bases. Unmatched junction bases numbered 4, after V lost 3 bases and J lost 0 bases. The germline CDR1 and CDR2 sequences are SEHNR and FQNEAQ (reference sequence). CDR3 size: 15 residues. DNA of the CDR3: TGTGCCAGCAGCTTCGACAGGGTCCTGAACACTGAAGCTTTCTTT. Its translation: CASSFDRVLNTEAFF.

The chain employs TRBV5-8 and TRBJ1-4; 12 bases fit TRBD1. The junction had 9 bases not matched to a gene; V was cut back by 9 bases and J by 0 bases. This CDR3 is 17 amino acids long. Germline V gene lookup returns CDR1 SGHTS and CDR2 YDEGEE. The CDR3 is CANAGTGGVSTNEKLFF. For the CDR3, the DNA is TGTGCCAACGCCGGGACAGGGGGCGTTTCAACTAATGAAAAACTGTTTTTT. Full variable domain (rest looked up from reference TRBV5-8 and TRBJ1-4): EAGVTQSPTHLIKTRGQQATLRCSPISGHTSVYWYQQALGLGLQFLLWYDEGEERNRGNFPPRFSGRQFPNYSSELNVNALELEDSALYLCANAGTGGVSTNEKLFFGSGTQLSVL.

This chain connects TRBV13 to TRBJ1-6, with D possibly TRBD1 on 6 matching bases. There are 15 residues in the CDR3. Germline CDR1 and CDR2: PRHDT and FYEKMQ (reference sequence). V lost 0 bases and J lost 10, with 13 bases in between. CDR3 DNA sequence: TGTGCCAGCAGCTTAGGCCGGGGGGCTGGCTCACCCCTCCACTTT. This translates into CASSLGRGAGSPLHF.

The chain recombines TRBV13 with TRBJ2-2; TRBD2 is a possible D gene (5 bases). The germline V and J ends were trimmed by 8 bases and 6 bases, with 10 bases remaining between them. In germline, CDR1 is PRHDT, CDR2 FYEKMQ (reference sequence). The CDR3 is made up of 12 amino acids. The CDR3 loop is CASGPEAGELFF. The CDR3 nucleotides read TGTGCCAGCGGGCCGGAGGCCGGGGAGCTGTTTTTT.

The chain recombines TRBV29-1 with TRBJ1-4; D is perhaps TRBD1 (5 bases). V was pared by 7 bases and J by 7 bases, with 19 bases between. Germline-derived CDR1 and CDR2 are SQVTM and ANQGSEA. CDR3 length: 14 residues. In nucleotides, the CDR3 is TGCAGCGCCCAACGGGACCCTGCAGGTGAAAAACTGTTTTTT. This encodes CSAQRDPAGEKLFF.

V and J are TRBV4-1 and TRBJ1-6, with 7 bases identical to TRBD1. There are 18 residues in the CDR3. V shed 5 bases, J shed 7 bases, and the junction held 17 bases outside the gene matches. The germline V gene encodes CDR1 MGHRA and CDR2 YSYEKL. The CDR3 region is CASSWTGAPLEENSPLHF. In nucleotides, the CDR3 is TGCGCCAGCAGCTGGACAGGCGCTCCCTTGGAGGAGAATTCACCCCTCCACTTT.

This chain uses TRBV30 with TRBJ1-2; no clear D gene. The germline CDR1 and CDR2 sequences are GTSNPN and SVGIG (reference sequence). The CDR3 contains 11 residues. V lost 2 bases, J lost 6 bases, and 7 bases lay in between. CDR3 loop: CAWSPSDGYTF. Written as DNA, the CDR3 is TGTGCCTGGAGTCCCTCCGATGGCTACACCTTC.

The count of this clone is one. The CDR3, as DNA: TGTGCCAGCAGCAAAGCCGGGACAGGGGTTGATGAAAAACTGTTTTTT. Translation gives CASSKAGTGVDEKLFF. The chain links TRBV21-1 to TRBJ1-4; TRBD1 was called by the table and not checked on the DNA. TRBV21-1 is a listed pseudogene. CDR3 length equals 16 residues.

This sequence joins TRBV4-3 and TRBJ2-5; 8 bases match TRBD1. Germline V gives CDR1 LGHNA, CDR2 YSLEER. The CDR3 has 18 residues. After removal of 3 bases from V and 3 bases from J, the junction contained 15 bases not matched to a gene. CDR3 region: CASSHQVAGGEFKETQYF. The CDR3 bases are TGCGCCAGCAGCCATCAGGTCGCAGGGGGCGAATTTAAAGAGACCCAGTACTTC.

V usage is TRBV11-2 and J usage is TRBJ1-5; TRBD1 might be the D (5 bases). CDR3 length: 13 amino acids. Germline V gene data show CDR1 as SGHAT and CDR2 as FQNNGV. Trimming left V 3 bases short and J 4 bases short, with 7 bases between. The CDR3 reads CASSLGENQPQHF. The CDR3 nucleotides are TGTGCCAGCAGCTTGGGGGAAAATCAGCCCCAGCATTTT.

CDR3 nucleotides: TGTGCCAGCAGCGGCTGGGACAGGCTCTATGGGGGTTTAAACTATGGCTACACCTTC. Protein sequence: CASSGWDRLYGGLNYGYTF. V gene TRBV9 combines with J gene TRBJ1-2; 8 bases are a match to TRBD1. The germline gives CDR1 SGDLS, CDR2 YYNGEE. With V trimmed by 3 bases and J by 2 bases, 18 bases remained unmatched. The CDR3 loop spans 19 amino acids. Full variable domain (remainder filled in from reference TRBV9 and TRBJ1-2): DSGVTQTPKHLITATGQRVTLRCSPRSGDLSVYWYQQSLDQGLQFLIQYYNGEERAKGNILERFSAQQFPDLHSELNLSSLELGDSALYFCASSGWDRLYGGLNYGYTFGSGTRLTVV.

Comments on this clone: Other DNA sequences of this sample code for an identical CDR3. CDR3 protein: CASSSGQGNTEAFF. CDR3 nucleotides: TGTGCCAGCAGTAGTGGACAGGGCAACACTGAAGCTTTCTTT. This chain links TRBV6-5 with TRBJ1-1, with 8 bases lining up with TRBD1. In germline, CDR1 is MNHEY, CDR2 SVGAGI. Unmatched junction bases numbered 4, after V lost 5 bases and J lost 2 bases. This CDR3 has 14 amino acids.

The V and J genes are TRBV27 and TRBJ2-7; a possible D gene is TRBD2 (6 bases). V lost 6 bases, J lost 3 bases, and 21 bases lay in between. Germline CDR1 MNHEY, CDR2 SMNVEV (reference sequence). The CDR3 has 16 residues. The CDR3 sequence is CASSSTPGWGDYEQYF. For the CDR3, the DNA is TGTGCCAGCAGCAGTACCCCGGGGTGGGGGGACTACGAGCAGTACTTC.